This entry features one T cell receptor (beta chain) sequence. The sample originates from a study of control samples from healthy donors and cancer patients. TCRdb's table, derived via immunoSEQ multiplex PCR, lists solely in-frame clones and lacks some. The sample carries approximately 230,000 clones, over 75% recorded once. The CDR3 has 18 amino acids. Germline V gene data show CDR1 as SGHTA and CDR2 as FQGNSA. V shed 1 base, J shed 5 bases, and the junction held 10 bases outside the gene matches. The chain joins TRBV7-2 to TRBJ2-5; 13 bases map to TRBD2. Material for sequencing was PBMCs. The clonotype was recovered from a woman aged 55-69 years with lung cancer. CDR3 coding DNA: TGTGCCAGCAGCTTAGTACTAGCGGGGGGGCTAAAGGAGGAGACCCAGTACTTC. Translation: CASSLVLAGGLKEETQYF.